A single sample gave rise to the 21 T cell receptor beta chains below, sequenced in a study of T cells in localized non-small cell lung cancer. The protocol was immunoSEQ multiplex PCR, while the TCRdb copy is restricted to in-frame clones and leaves out a portion. The profile shows fewer than 100,000 clones, 65% to 85% of them singletons. This sample comprised peripheral blood, obtained before any cancer treatment. The receptors come from a female donor of 60 years or more with stage I lung adenocarcinoma.

The chain uses TRBV7-6 and TRBJ2-5; D could derive from TRBD1 or TRBD2 (6 bases each). The germline CDR1 and CDR2 sequences are SGHVS and FNYEAQ. This CDR3 is 17 amino acids long. Trimming took off 1 base at V and 0 bases at J, with 15 bases between the two ends. This CDR3 reads CASSLVGGRTYQETQYF. The CDR3 DNA reads TGTGCCAGCAGCTTAGTTGGGGGGCGGACGTACCAAGAGACCCAGTACTTC.

The chain recombines TRBV2 with TRBJ2-5, with 10 bases matching TRBD2. CDR1 SNHLY and CDR2 FYNNEI come from the germline V gene. Unmatched junction bases numbered 11, after V lost 2 bases and J lost 5 bases. CDR3 size: 17 residues. The CDR3 DNA reads as TGTGCCAGCAGTGAAAGATTGTCTAGCGGGAGTCTGGAGACCCAGTACTTC. It translates to CASSERLSSGSLETQYF.

This clone appeared a few times. The V call is TRBV7-2, the J call TRBJ2-5; D not certain. Germline V CDR1 and CDR2: SGHTA, FQGNSA. The length of the CDR3 is 17 residues. V lost 7 bases and J lost 2, with 23 bases in between. CDR3 sequence: CASIRVDRTEPQETQYF. The CDR3 DNA follows: TGTGCCAGCATCCGCGTCGATCGGACGGAGCCTCAAGAGACCCAGTACTTC.

The chain combines TRBV5-1 with TRBJ1-4; the match to TRBD1 covers 7 bases. CDR1 is SGHRS and CDR2 is YFSETQ in the germline V gene. The CDR3 consists of 15 residues. The J segment lost 5 bases and the V segment lost 1 base, leaving 5 bases of the junction unmatched. The CDR3 here is CASSLFGTVNEKLFF. The CDR3, as DNA: TGCGCCAGCAGCTTGTTTGGGACAGTGAATGAAAAACTGTTTTTT.

The chain's CDR3 is CASSGPQNTEAFF. The CDR3 nucleotides read TGTGCCAGCAGTGGGCCGCAGAACACTGAAGCTTTCTTT. The V gene is TRBV25-1, the J gene TRBJ1-1; D remains unclear. The CDR3 contains 13 residues. The germline V gene encodes CDR1 MGHDK and CDR2 SYGVNS. V lost 4 bases and J lost 1, with 7 bases in between.

This chain joins TRBV7-2 and TRBJ2-7, with 14 positions matching TRBD2. The V segment lost 3 bases and the J segment 2 bases; nucleotides outside the gene matches: 3. Germline CDR1 is SGHTA and CDR2 is FQGNSA. The CDR3 length is 16 residues. The CDR3: CASSLGLAGAPYEQYF. The CDR3 DNA reads as TGTGCCAGCAGCTTGGGACTAGCGGGAGCCCCCTACGAGCAGTACTTC.

The V and J genes are TRBV4-3 and TRBJ2-1; weak D call: TRBD2 (6 bases). The germline CDR1 and CDR2 sequences are LGHNA and YSLEER. V lost 2 bases, J lost 5 bases, and 19 bases lay in between. The CDR3 covers 17 residues. CDR3 loop: CASSQTHPRGGHNEQFF. The DNA of the CDR3 is TGCGCCAGCAGCCAAACGCACCCGCGGGGCGGCCACAATGAGCAGTTCTTC.

The chain uses TRBV2 and TRBJ2-3; D is undetermined. Germline V gives CDR1 SNHLY, CDR2 FYNNEI. V lost 1 base, J lost 6 bases, and 8 bases lay in between. This CDR3 spans 13 amino acids. Here the CDR3 reads CASSEEPRDTQYF. CDR3 coding DNA: TGTGCCAGCAGTGAAGAGCCTCGGGATACGCAGTATTTT.

This sequence joins TRBV4-3 and TRBJ2-1; 10 positions agree with TRBD2. From germline, CDR1 is LGHNA and CDR2 YSLEER. This CDR3 spans 16 amino acids. V shed 3 bases and J 8 bases; nucleotides not matched to a gene: 10. The CDR3, as DNA: TGCGCCAGCAGCCAGGGGAGCGGGAGGGCCTTAGATGAGCAGTTCTTC. This codes for CASSQGSGRALDEQFF.

The V call is TRBV6-1, the J call TRBJ1-1, with a possible D match to TRBD1 (6 bases). The CDR3 runs 13 residues. Trimming took off 4 bases at V and 5 bases at J, with 11 bases between the two ends. Germline V lookup: CDR1 MNHNS, CDR2 SASEGT. The CDR3 region is CASSARGGTEAFF. In DNA form, the CDR3 reads TGTGCCAGCAGTGCCAGGGGTGGTACTGAAGCTTTCTTT.

The chain links TRBV28 to TRBJ1-4, with no clear D. The CDR3 is made up of 15 amino acids. Germline lookup yields CDR1 MDHEN and CDR2 SYDVKM. V shed 4 bases and J shed 7 bases, with 16 bases lying between them. CDR3 residues: CASSSFGMAGEKLFF. CDR3 bases: TGTGCCAGCAGTTCATTTGGTATGGCTGGTGAAAAACTGTTTTTT.

The genes are TRBV28 and TRBJ1-2; D gene ambiguous. Trimming removed 8 bases at V and 6 bases at J, with 13 bases between. This CDR3 region has 12 residues. Germline V gene lookup returns CDR1 MDHEN and CDR2 SYDVKM. The CDR3, as DNA: TGTGCCAGCTCTTACGGGGTCCATGGCTACACCTTC. It codes for CASSYGVHGYTF.

The chain carries TRBV9 and TRBJ2-3; no clear D. The CDR3 extends over 12 amino acids. Trimming left V 0 bases short and J 3 bases short, with 2 bases between. CDR1 is SGDLS, CDR2 YYNGEE, per germline. The CDR3 loop is CASSVATDTQYF. The CDR3 nucleotides read TGTGCCAGCAGCGTAGCAACAGATACGCAGTATTTT.

The CDR3 region is CASSQDGWNYGYTF. The CDR3 region has the DNA TGCGCCAGCAGCCAAGATGGATGGAACTATGGCTACACCTTC. The genes are TRBV4-1 and TRBJ1-2; D call uncertain. V dropped 0 bases and J dropped 2 bases, with 7 bases sitting between them. Germline V gene sequence: CDR1 MGHRA, CDR2 YSYEKL. The CDR3 runs 14 residues.

This clone has ten or more counts. The genes are TRBV2 and TRBJ2-1; 8 bases agree with TRBD1. Trimming cost V 7 bases and J 8 bases; bases outside gene matches: 4. The germline CDR1 and CDR2 sequences are SNHLY and FYNNEI. This CDR3 region has 12 residues. The CDR3 DNA sequence: TGTGCCAGCACTCTACAGGGGGATGAGCAGTTCTTC. Residues: CASTLQGDEQFF.

This clone was seen a few times. The chain combines TRBV6-1 with TRBJ2-3; 13 bases map to TRBD2. The V gene end was trimmed by 6 bases and the J gene end by 3 bases; junction bases not matched to a gene: 3. The CDR3 covers 15 residues. The germline CDR1 and CDR2 sequences are MNHNS and SASEGT. CDR3 sequence reads: CASSLGLAGTDTQYF. The DNA of the CDR3 is TGTGCCAGCAGCTTGGGACTAGCGGGAACAGATACGCAGTATTTT.

V gene TRBV5-1 combines with J gene TRBJ2-1, with 11 bases matching TRBD2. Unmatched junction bases numbered 13, after V lost 7 bases and J lost 4 bases. In germline, CDR1 is SGHRS, CDR2 YFSETQ. The CDR3 is made up of 17 amino acids. The DNA for the CDR3 is TGCGCCAGCCATCCAGAGACTAGCGGGATTATTTACAATGAGCAGTTCTTC. It codes for CASHPETSGIIYNEQFF.

The chain is built from TRBV5-6 and TRBJ2-2; D is uncertain. With 2 bases removed from V and 1 base from J, the gap between germline ends came to 6 bases. The CDR3 runs to 14 residues. Germline V lookup: CDR1 SGHDT, CDR2 YYEEEE. CDR3 residues: CASSLGLNTGELFF. The DNA for the CDR3 is TGTGCCAGCAGCTTAGGGTTGAACACCGGGGAGCTGTTTTTT.

The gene calls are TRBV29-1 and TRBJ1-2; 7 positions agree with TRBD1. Per the germline V gene, CDR1 is SQVTM and CDR2 is ANQGSEA. The CDR3 totals 15 residues. V shed 0 bases and J 3 bases; nucleotides not matched to a gene: 7. The DNA for the CDR3 is TGCAGCGTTGAAGATCGGACAGGCCGGGACTATGGCTACACCTTC. It specifies CSVEDRTGRDYGYTF. The variable domain in full, with the rest retrieved from reference TRBV29-1 and TRBJ1-2, is SAVISQKPSRDICQRGTSLTIQCQVDSQVTMMFWYRQQPGQSLTLIATANQGSEATYESGFVIDKFPISRPNLTFSTLTVSNMSPEDSSIYLCSVEDRTGRDYGYTFGSGTRLTVV.

V and J are TRBV7-3 and TRBJ2-7, with D maybe TRBD2 (5 bases). Trimming removed 5 bases at V and 4 bases at J, with 15 bases between. The germline gives CDR1 SGHTA, CDR2 FQGTGA. The CDR3 consists of 14 residues. CDR3: CASSPGTLRYEQYF. The CDR3 bases are TGTGCCAGCAGCCCGGGAACACTACGATACGAGCAGTACTTC.

CDR3 loop: CASTLQTAGATYEQYF. The DNA of the CDR3 is TGTGCCAGCACCCTGCAAACGGCAGGGGCGACCTACGAGCAGTACTTC. J is TRBJ2-7 and V is TRBV7-8, with D possibly being TRBD1 (6 bases). Germline values: CDR1 SGHVS, CDR2 FQNEAQ. This CDR3 has 16 amino acids. Trimming removed 7 bases at V and 2 bases at J, with 21 bases between.